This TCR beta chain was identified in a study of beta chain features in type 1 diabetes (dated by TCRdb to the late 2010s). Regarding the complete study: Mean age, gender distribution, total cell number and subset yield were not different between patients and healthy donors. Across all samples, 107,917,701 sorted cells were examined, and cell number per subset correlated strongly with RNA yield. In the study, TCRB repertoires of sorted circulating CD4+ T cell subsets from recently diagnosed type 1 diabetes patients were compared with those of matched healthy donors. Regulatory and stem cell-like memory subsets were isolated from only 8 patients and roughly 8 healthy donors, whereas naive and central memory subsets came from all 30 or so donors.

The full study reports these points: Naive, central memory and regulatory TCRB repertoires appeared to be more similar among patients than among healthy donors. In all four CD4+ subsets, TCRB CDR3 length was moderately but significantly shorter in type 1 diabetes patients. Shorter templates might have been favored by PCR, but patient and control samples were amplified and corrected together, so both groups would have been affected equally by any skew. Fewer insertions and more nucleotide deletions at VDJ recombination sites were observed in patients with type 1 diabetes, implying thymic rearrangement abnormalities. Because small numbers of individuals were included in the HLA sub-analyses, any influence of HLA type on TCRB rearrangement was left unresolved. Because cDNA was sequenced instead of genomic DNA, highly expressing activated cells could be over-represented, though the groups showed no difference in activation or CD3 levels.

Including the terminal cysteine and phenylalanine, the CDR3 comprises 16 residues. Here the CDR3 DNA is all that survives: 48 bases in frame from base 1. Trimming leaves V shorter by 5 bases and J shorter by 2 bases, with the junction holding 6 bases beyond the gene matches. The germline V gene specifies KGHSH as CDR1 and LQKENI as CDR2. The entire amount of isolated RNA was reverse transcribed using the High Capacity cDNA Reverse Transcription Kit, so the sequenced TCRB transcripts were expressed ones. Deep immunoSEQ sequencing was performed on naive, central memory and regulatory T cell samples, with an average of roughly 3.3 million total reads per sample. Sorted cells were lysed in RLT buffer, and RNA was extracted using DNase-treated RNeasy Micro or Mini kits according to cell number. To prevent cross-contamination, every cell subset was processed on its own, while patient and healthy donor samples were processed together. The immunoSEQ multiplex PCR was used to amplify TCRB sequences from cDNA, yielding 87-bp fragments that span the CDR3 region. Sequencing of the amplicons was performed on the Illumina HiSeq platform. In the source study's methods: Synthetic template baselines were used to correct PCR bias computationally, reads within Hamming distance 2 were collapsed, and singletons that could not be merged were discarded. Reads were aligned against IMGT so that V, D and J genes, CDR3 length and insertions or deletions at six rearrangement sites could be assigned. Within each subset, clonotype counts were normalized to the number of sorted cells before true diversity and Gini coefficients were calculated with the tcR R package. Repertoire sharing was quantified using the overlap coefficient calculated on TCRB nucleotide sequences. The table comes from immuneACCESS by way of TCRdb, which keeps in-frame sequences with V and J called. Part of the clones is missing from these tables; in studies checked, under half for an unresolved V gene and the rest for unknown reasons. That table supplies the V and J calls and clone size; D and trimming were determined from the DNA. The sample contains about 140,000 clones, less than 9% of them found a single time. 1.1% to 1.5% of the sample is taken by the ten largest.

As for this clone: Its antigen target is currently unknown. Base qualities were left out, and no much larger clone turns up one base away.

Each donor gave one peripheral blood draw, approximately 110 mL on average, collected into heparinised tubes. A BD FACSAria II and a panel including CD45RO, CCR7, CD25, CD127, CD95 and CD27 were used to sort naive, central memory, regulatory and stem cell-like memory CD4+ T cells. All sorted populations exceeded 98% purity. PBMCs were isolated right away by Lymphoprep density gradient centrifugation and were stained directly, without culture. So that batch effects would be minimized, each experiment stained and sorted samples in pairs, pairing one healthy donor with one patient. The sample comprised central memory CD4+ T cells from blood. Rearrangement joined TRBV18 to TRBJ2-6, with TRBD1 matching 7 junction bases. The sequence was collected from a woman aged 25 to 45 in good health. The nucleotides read TGTGCCAGCTCATCGTCCAGGGGGACTGGGGCCAACGTCCTGACTTTC. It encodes CASSSSRGTGANVLTF. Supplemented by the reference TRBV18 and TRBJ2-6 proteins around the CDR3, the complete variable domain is NAGVMQNPRHLVRRRGQEARLRCSPMKGHSHVYWYRQLPEEGLKFMVYLQKENIIDESGMPKERFSAEFPKEGPSILRIQQVVRGDSAAYFCASSSSRGTGANVLTFGAGSRLTVL.